These 10 T cell receptor beta chains were all obtained from the same sample, sequenced in a study of blood T cell repertoires in COVID-19. Here immunoSEQ multiplex PCR was the method, and the copy in TCRdb shows in-frame clones only, minus some. The sample carries roughly 330,000 clones, 86% recorded once. The source material was PBMCs or T cells enriched from blood (not recorded which). The receptor set was obtained from a young woman who had recovered from COVID-19.

Only one count was recorded for this clone. The chain has TRBV29-1 and TRBJ2-6, with D possibly being TRBD1 (5 bases). The V gene's germline CDR1 is SQVTM and CDR2 ANQGSEA. This CDR3 has 13 amino acids. The V end lost 5 bases, the J end lost 1 base, and 6 bases lay between the germline ends. CDR3: CSVTGSGANVLTF. The CDR3 DNA reads TGCAGCGTTACAGGATCTGGGGCCAACGTCCTGACTTTC.

The V and J genes are TRBV4-2 and TRBJ2-7, with 7 bases lining up with TRBD1. Germline CDR1 reads LGHNA; CDR2 reads YNFKEQ. CDR3 length: 16 residues. V was pared by 0 bases and J by 4 bases, with 9 bases of the junction left unmatched. In DNA form, the CDR3 reads TGTGCCAGCAGCCAAGATCACAGGGGTTCAGGTTACGAGCAGTACTTC. Translation: CASSQDHRGSGYEQYF.

V gene TRBV28 combines with J gene TRBJ2-1; 14 nucleotides match TRBD2. Unmatched junction bases numbered 4, after V lost 6 bases and J lost 3 bases. Germline values: CDR1 MDHEN, CDR2 SYDVKM. This CDR3 is 16 amino acids long. DNA of the CDR3: TGTGCCAGCAGATCGACTAGCGGGGGGGACTACAATGAGCAGTTCTTC. Its translation is CASRSTSGGDYNEQFF.

The CDR3 coding sequence is TGCGCCAGCAGCCGACTGGATACCGGGGAGCTGTTTTTT. Amino acids: CASSRLDTGELFF. The gene calls are TRBV5-1 and TRBJ2-2; D is unresolved. The CDR3 runs 13 residues. V gave up 4 bases and J gave up 5 bases, with 9 bases separating them. The germline V gene encodes CDR1 SGHRS and CDR2 YFSETQ.

This clone was recorded once. The chain recombines TRBV19 with TRBJ1-2; TRBD1 agrees at 7 bases. CDR3 length: 13 residues. Germline CDR1 is LNHDA and CDR2 is SQIVND (reference sequence). The ends lost 5 bases at V and 6 bases at J; junction bases unmatched: 6. The CDR3 protein is CASSPRQGDGYTF. The CDR3 region has the DNA TGTGCCAGTAGTCCCCGACAGGGAGATGGCTACACCTTC.

The chain combines TRBV19 with TRBJ2-2, with TRBD2 as a possible D gene (6 bases). Trimming cost V 7 bases and J 3 bases, with 12 bases left between them. From germline, CDR1 is LNHDA and CDR2 SQIVND (reference sequence). This CDR3 spans 14 amino acids. CDR3 region: CASNYGRDTGELFF. CDR3 bases: TGTGCCAGTAATTACGGGAGAGACACCGGGGAGCTGTTTTTT.

This chain links TRBV5-1 with TRBJ2-3; TRBD2 agrees at 8 bases. The CDR3 extends over 16 amino acids. The ends lost 5 bases at V and 2 bases at J; junction bases unmatched: 10. Germline lookup yields CDR1 SGHRS and CDR2 YFSETQ. The CDR3 region has the DNA TGCGCCAGCAGTCCCCGGGGAGCGGGAGTCACAGATACGCAGTATTTT. This translates into CASSPRGAGVTDTQYF.

The V gene is TRBV7-9, the J gene TRBJ1-1; 9 bases match TRBD1. V gave up 3 bases and J gave up 3 bases; unmatched junction bases: 5. This CDR3 has 15 residues. The V gene's germline CDR1 is SEHNR and CDR2 FQNEAQ (reference sequence). The DNA of the CDR3 is TGTGCCAGCAGCTTGGGGGGACAGGGTGACACTGAAGCTTTCTTT. This sequence encodes CASSLGGQGDTEAFF.

The chain links TRBV5-6 to TRBJ1-5; D is uncertain. This CDR3 has 14 amino acids. V lost 4 bases and J lost 3, with 11 bases in between. Germline lookup yields CDR1 SGHDT and CDR2 YYEEEE. CDR3 DNA sequence: TGTGCCAGCAGCCGGAGGGAGGTCAATCAGCCCCAGCATTTT. Amino acids: CASSRREVNQPQHF.

This clone was picked up a small number of times. The J gene is TRBJ1-5, the V gene TRBV6-5, with 8 bases aligning to TRBD1. V dropped 7 bases and J dropped 7; count of bases not matched to a gene: 12. There are 15 residues in the CDR3. Germline-derived CDR1 and CDR2 are MNHEY and SVGAGI. Here the CDR3 DNA reads TGTGCCAGCATTGTCGGACAGGGCACCAGGCAGCCCCAGCATTTT. It translates to CASIVGQGTRQPQHF.